This T cell receptor beta chain was recorded in a study of technical replicates of blood from a few donors (dated by TCRdb to the late 2010s). Including cysteine and phenylalanine, the CDR3 has 14 amino acids. Only the CDR3 portion is preserved as DNA: 42 bases, with reading frame beginning at the first base. V is cut by 4 bases and J by 1 base, and the space between the germline ends is 11 bases. From the germline V gene, CDR1 is MNHNS and CDR2 is SASEGT. Receptor amplification or capture employed the immunoSEQ multiplex PCR assay. Drawn from immuneACCESS, this table holds only the in-frame rearrangements with V and J called that TCRdb kept. Clones are partly lost; checked studies trace under half to an unresolved V gene and leave the rest unexplained. For this sample the table gives over 85,000 clones, of which 85% to 95% were detected only once. The ten most abundant clones make up over 0.2% of the sample.

Comments on this clone: Its antigen is not yet known. The sample holds no much larger clone one base away, and base qualities are not on file.

This TCR came from a human donor in good health. This chain joins TRBV6-1 to TRBJ2-7, with TRBD1 as a weak D call on 6 bases. The specimen sequenced was T cells isolated from PBMCs. The nucleotide sequence is given as TGTGCCAGCAGTGGCGCAGGGGCTTCCTACGAGCAGTACTTC. Its coded protein is CASSGAGASYEQYF.